The next 5 T cell receptor beta chains were all read from a single sample in a study of blood T cell repertoires in COVID-19. Profiled with immunoSEQ multiplex PCR; TCRdb holds only in-frame clones, not every one. Seen here are roughly 200,000 clones, approximately 80% observed once, and the top ten hold less than 20%. The sample comprised peripheral blood. All receptors come from a human donor in a cohort sampled during active COVID-19.

The CDR3 region is CASSSQANTEAFF. The CDR3 nucleotides read TGTGCCAGCAGTTCTCAGGCGAACACTGAAGCTTTCTTT. J is TRBJ1-1 and V is TRBV12-3 or TRBV12-4; no clear D gene. The germline V and J ends were trimmed by 4 bases and 1 base, with 7 bases remaining between them. The CDR3 loop spans 13 amino acids.

This clone has only a few counts. The chain recombines TRBV5-1 with TRBJ2-7; possibly TRBD2 for D (6 bases). Germline V CDR1 and CDR2: SGHRS, YFSETQ. Between the trimmed V and J ends, which lost 7 bases and 5 bases, there was a span of 10 bases. The CDR3 covers 11 residues. Written as DNA, the CDR3 is TGCGCCAGCCCGGGACTCGACGAGCAGTACGTC. It is translated as CASPGLDEQYV.

The gene calls are TRBV7-9 and TRBJ1-2; 8 nucleotides line up with TRBD1. The CDR3 has 17 amino acids. Losses at the gene ends were 5 bases for V and 3 bases for J; bases not matched to a gene: 14. Germline V gene lookup returns CDR1 SEHNR and CDR2 FQNEAQ (reference sequence). The CDR3 here is CASSRNDRDRSYYGYTF. The CDR3 DNA sequence: TGTGCCAGCAGCCGAAACGACCGGGACAGGAGTTACTATGGCTACACCTTC.

In its sample, this clone was seen a few times. CDR3 DNA sequence: TGCGCCAGCAGCCAGCGCCACAGGGCAAGCACAGATACGCAGTATTTT. This translates into CASSQRHRASTDTQYF. The chain couples TRBV4-1 to TRBJ2-3; maybe TRBD1 (6 bases). V lost 3 bases, J lost 0 bases, and 13 bases lay in between. The CDR3 totals 16 residues. Germline V gene sequence: CDR1 MGHRA, CDR2 YSYEKL.

This chain joins TRBV5-1 and TRBJ2-1; D may be TRBD2 (6 bases). The V end was cut by 3 bases, the J end by 0 bases, with 10 bases between. The CDR3 runs to 15 residues. Germline values: CDR1 SGHRS, CDR2 YFSETQ. The CDR3 reads CASSSAGGSYNEQFF. The CDR3 region has the DNA TGCGCCAGCAGCTCCGCCGGGGGCTCCTACAATGAGCAGTTCTTC. Variable domain in full (rest from reference TRBV5-1 and TRBJ2-1): KAGVTQTPRYLIKTRGQQVTLSCSPISGHRSVSWYQQTPGQGLQFLFEYFSETQRNKGNFPGRFSGRQFSNSRSEMNVSTLELGDSALYLCASSSAGGSYNEQFFGPGTRLTVL.